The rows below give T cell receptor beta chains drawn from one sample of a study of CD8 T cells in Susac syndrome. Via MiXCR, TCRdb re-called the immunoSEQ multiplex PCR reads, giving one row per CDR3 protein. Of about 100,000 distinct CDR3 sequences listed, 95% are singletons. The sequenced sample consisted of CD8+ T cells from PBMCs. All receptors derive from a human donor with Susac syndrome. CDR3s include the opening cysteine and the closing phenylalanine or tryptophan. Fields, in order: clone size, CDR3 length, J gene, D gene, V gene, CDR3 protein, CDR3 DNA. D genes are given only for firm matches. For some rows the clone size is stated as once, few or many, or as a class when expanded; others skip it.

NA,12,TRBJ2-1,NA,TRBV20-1,CSARPPSGEQFF,TGCAGTGCTAGACCCCCCTCCGGTGAGCAGTTCTTC
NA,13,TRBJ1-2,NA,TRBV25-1,CASRFADIGGYTF,TGTGCCAGCAGGTTTGCGGACATTGGTGGCTACACCTTC
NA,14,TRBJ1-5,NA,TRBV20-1,CSASPRTVLGPQHF,TGCAGTGCTAGCCCCCGGACGGTCCTGGGGCCCCAGCATTTT
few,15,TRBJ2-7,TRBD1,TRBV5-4,CASSRAGDRAYEQYF,TGTGCCAGCAGCCGGGCGGGTGACAGGGCCTACGAGCAGTACTTC
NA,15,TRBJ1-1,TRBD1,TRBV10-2,CASSDPDRENTEAFF,TGCGCCAGCAGTGATCCGGACAGGGAGAACACTGAAGCTTTCTTT
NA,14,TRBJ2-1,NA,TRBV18,CASSPEDPNNEQFF,TGTGCCAGCTCACCCGAGGACCCGAACAATGAGCAGTTCTTC
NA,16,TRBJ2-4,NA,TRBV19,CASSIGAVGFKNIQYF,TGTGCCAGTAGTATAGGAGCGGTGGGATTCAAAAACATTCAGTACTTC
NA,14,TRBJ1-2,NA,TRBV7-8,CASSLGQGTYGYTF,TGTGCCAGCAGCTTAGGGCAGGGGACTTATGGCTACACCTTC
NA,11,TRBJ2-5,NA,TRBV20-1,CSARLQETQYF,TGCAGTGCTAGACTACAAGAGACCCAGTACTTC
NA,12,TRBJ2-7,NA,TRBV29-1,CSVETGLGEQYF,TGCAGCGTTGAAACGGGGCTAGGCGAGCAGTACTTC
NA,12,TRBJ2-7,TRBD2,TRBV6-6,CASLGDYYEQYF,TGTGCCAGCCTGGGGGACTACTACGAGCAGTACTTC
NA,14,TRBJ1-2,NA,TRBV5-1,CASSAPEGLSGYTF,TGCGCCAGCAGCGCGCCGGAGGGGTTGAGTGGCTACACCTTC
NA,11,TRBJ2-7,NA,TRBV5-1,CASSDGREQYF,TGCGCCAGCAGCGATGGACGCGAGCAGTACTTC
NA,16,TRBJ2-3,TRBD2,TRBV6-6,CASSYSGAGGTDTQYF,TGTGCCAGCAGTTACTCGGGAGCGGGAGGCACAGATACGCAGTATTTT
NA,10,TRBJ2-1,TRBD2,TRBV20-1,CSATGTKEFF,TGCAGTGCAACCGGGACTAAGGAGTTCTTC
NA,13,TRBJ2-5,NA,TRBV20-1,CSASKTTWETQYF,TGCAGTGCTTCTAAGACTACCTGGGAGACCCAGTACTTC
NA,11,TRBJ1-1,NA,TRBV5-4,CATRTNTEAFF,TGTGCCACCCGGACAAACACTGAAGCTTTCTTT
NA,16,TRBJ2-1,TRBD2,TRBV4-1,CASRGTSGSSYNEQFF,TGCGCCAGCAGGGGTACTAGCGGGAGTTCCTACAATGAGCAGTTCTTC
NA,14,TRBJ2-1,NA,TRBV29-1,CSVTPHRRRCEQFF,TGCAGCGTTACCCCCCACAGGCGCCGTTGTGAGCAGTTCTTC
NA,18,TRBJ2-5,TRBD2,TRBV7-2,CASSPASYGAGVRETQYF,TGTGCCAGCAGCCCAGCCTCCTACGGAGCGGGAGTCAGAGAGACCCAGTACTTC
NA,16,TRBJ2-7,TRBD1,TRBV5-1,CASSLTAGQASYEQYF,TGCGCCAGCAGCCTTACGGCGGGACAGGCTTCGTACGAGCAGTACTTC
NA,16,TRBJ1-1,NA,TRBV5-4,CASSLHGAALNTEAFF,TGTGCCAGCAGCTTGCATGGTGCAGCCTTAAACACTGAAGCTTTCTTT
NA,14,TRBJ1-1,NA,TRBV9,CASSGGEDNTEAFF,TGTGCCAGCAGCGGCGGGGAGGACAACACTGAAGCTTTCTTT